These T cell receptor beta chains were read from a single sample in a study of control samples from healthy donors and cancer patients. Assay used: immunoSEQ multiplex PCR; TCRdb lists only in-frame clones, some missing. The sample shows around 130,000 clones, around 90% of them seen only once. Sequencing was done on a sample of blood. The receptors derive from a man between 18 and 35 years old in good health. Both conserved end residues are trimmed from each CDR3.

v_call	j_call	cdr3_aa
TRBV4-2	TRBJ2-3	ASSQVSQGKGSTDTQY
TRBV5-4	TRBJ2-3	ASSLPGAEADTQY
TRBV7-3	TRBJ2-5	ASSLSSQETQY
TRBV29-1	TRBJ1-5	SVPSGTGPNQPQH
TRBV9	TRBJ2-1	ASSETGQRYNEQF
TRBV29-1	TRBJ1-2	SVEDLRQLMALYGYT
TRBV6-5	TRBJ2-7	ASRGQGRDEQY
TRBV9	TRBJ1-1	ASSGGGGLAF
TRBV7-9	TRBJ2-3	ASSLANRGTDTQY
TRBV18	TRBJ1-2	ASSEDRGANYGYT
TRBV6-2/TRBV6-3	TRBJ2-7	ASSLSGRRYEQY
TRBV3-1/TRBV3-2	TRBJ1-1	ASSQSWAGMNTEAF
TRBV7-9	TRBJ1-4	ASSSTGGSEKLF
TRBV5-4	TRBJ2-7	ASSRDSLDYEQY
TRBV28	TRBJ1-2	ASSPQNLGQAFSYGYT
TRBV6-4	TRBJ1-3	ASSPDSGANTIY
TRBV11-1	TRBJ1-2	ASSWDGIYGYT
TRBV5-6	TRBJ1-5	ASSLNRVNQPQH